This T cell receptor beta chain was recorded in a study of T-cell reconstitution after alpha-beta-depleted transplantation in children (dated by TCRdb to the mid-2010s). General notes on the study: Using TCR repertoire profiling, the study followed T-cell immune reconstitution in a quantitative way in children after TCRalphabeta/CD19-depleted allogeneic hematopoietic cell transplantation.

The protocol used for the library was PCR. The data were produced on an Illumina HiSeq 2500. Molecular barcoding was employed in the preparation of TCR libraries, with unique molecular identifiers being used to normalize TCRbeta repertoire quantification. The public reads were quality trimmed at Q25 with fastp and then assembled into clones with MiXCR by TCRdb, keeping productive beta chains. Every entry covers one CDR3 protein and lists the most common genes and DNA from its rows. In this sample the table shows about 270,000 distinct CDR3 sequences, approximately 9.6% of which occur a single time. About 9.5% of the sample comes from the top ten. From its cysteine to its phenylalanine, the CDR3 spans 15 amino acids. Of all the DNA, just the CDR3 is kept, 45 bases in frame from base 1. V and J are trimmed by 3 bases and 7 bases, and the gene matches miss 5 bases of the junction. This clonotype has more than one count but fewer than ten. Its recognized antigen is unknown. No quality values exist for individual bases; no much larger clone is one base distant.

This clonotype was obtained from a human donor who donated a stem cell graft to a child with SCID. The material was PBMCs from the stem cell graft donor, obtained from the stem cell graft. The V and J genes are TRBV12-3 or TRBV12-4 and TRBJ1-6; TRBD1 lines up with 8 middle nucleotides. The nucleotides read TGTGCCAGCAGTTTGACAGGGGACTCGAATTCACCCCTCCACTTT. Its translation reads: CASSLTGDSNSPLHF.